This entry lists 27 T cell receptor beta chains sequenced from one sample in a study of blood T cell repertoires in COVID-19. Sequencing was performed with immunoSEQ multiplex PCR; in TCRdb, only in-frame clones are kept and a portion is missing. Of approximately 190,000 clones detected, 84% appear once; the ten largest clones hold 3% to 3.5%. Sequenced sample: PBMCs or T cells enriched from blood (not recorded which). The source of these receptors is a woman in her 30s who had been exposed to COVID-19.

This clone was picked up one time. The V and J genes are TRBV11-3 and TRBJ2-2; 16 nucleotides match TRBD2. V was clipped by 3 bases and J by 4 bases; unmatched bases: 5. Germline values: CDR1 SGHNT, CDR2 YENEEA. The CDR3 loop spans 18 amino acids. CDR3 coding DNA: TGTGCCAGCAGCTTCGGGACTAGCGGGGGGGCCACCACCGGGGAGCTGTTTTTT. This translates into CASSFGTSGGATTGELFF.

V gene TRBV6-2 or TRBV6-3 combines with J gene TRBJ2-3, with 10 nucleotides matching TRBD2. From germline, CDR1 is MNHEY and CDR2 SVGEGT. J lost 3 bases, V lost 6 bases, and 6 bases had no gene match. The CDR3 runs 15 residues. The CDR3 loop is CASSPSGGETDTQYF. The CDR3 DNA follows: TGTGCCAGCAGCCCAAGCGGGGGGGAGACAGATACGCAGTATTTT.

This chain links TRBV18 with TRBJ2-4; tentative D call: TRBD2 (5 bases). CDR3 size: 14 residues. With 3 bases removed from V and 3 bases from J, the gap between germline ends came to 9 bases. The V gene's germline CDR1 is KGHSH and CDR2 LQKENI. The CDR3, as DNA: TGTGCCAGCTCACCCGTTCGGGACAAAAACATTCAGTACTTC. As protein: CASSPVRDKNIQYF.

The rearrangement joins TRBV4-2 to TRBJ1-1, with 8 bases identical to TRBD1. The junction had 7 bases not matched to a gene; V was cut back by 4 bases and J by 3 bases. This CDR3 has 15 residues. CDR1 and CDR2 (germline): LGHNA, YNFKEQ. In DNA, the CDR3 is TGTGCCAGCAGCCCCGGGGCGGGACAGGACACTGAAGCTTTCTTT. This codes for CASSPGAGQDTEAFF.

The chain has TRBV2 and TRBJ2-1; 7 nucleotides line up with TRBD1. The J segment lost 0 bases and the V segment lost 6 bases, leaving 2 bases of the junction unmatched. CDR1 and CDR2 (germline): SNHLY, FYNNEI. CDR3 length: 14 residues. The CDR3 DNA reads TGTGCCAGCAGACAGGGGATCTCCTACAATGAGCAGTTCTTC. Translating it yields CASRQGISYNEQFF.

This clone showed up just once. This same CDR3 is encoded by further DNA sequences in the sample. The V and J genes are TRBV15 and TRBJ1-4, with a tentative D call TRBD1 (5 bases). Looked up from germline, CDR1 is LNHNV and CDR2 is YYDKDF (reference sequence). CDR3 length equals 15 residues. Deletions cut 1 base from V and 2 bases from J, with 8 bases between. The CDR3 nucleotides read TGTGCCACCAGCAGAGTCCAGGGCACTAATGAAAAACTGTTTTTT. This codes for CATSRVQGTNEKLFF.

The chain has TRBV27 and TRBJ1-4, with TRBD1 identical over 8 bases. Trimming at V came to 5 bases and at J to 3 bases, leaving 11 bases not matched to a gene. Per germline, CDR1 MNHEY and CDR2 SMNVEV (reference sequence). This CDR3 has 17 residues. This CDR3 is CASSPYTQGEANEKLFF. DNA for the CDR3: TGTGCCAGCAGTCCATACACACAGGGGGAAGCTAATGAAAAACTGTTTTTT.

This chain links TRBV6-5 with TRBJ2-3; 11 bases align to TRBD2. The CDR3 extends over 15 amino acids. The germline gives CDR1 MNHEY, CDR2 SVGAGI. J was trimmed by 10 bases and V by 6 bases; bases with no gene match: 12. The CDR3 loop reads CASRLSGGADLAQYF. The CDR3 coding sequence is TGTGCCAGCAGACTTAGCGGGGGGGCCGATTTAGCGCAGTATTTT.

The chain recombines TRBV12-5 with TRBJ2-7, with D unresolved. Between the trimmed V and J ends, which lost 6 bases and 2 bases, there was a span of 5 bases. The germline V gene encodes CDR1 LGHNT and CDR2 FRNRAP. There are 11 residues in the CDR3. This chain's CDR3 is CASGGAYEQYF. CDR3 nucleotide sequence: TGTGCTAGTGGGGGCGCCTACGAGCAGTACTTC.

The rearrangement uses TRBV9 and TRBJ2-7; D possibly corresponds to TRBD2 (5 bases). The germline V gene encodes CDR1 SGDLS and CDR2 YYNGEE. V was pared by 0 bases and J by 4 bases, with 8 bases between. The CDR3 runs to 13 residues. Here the CDR3 reads CASSVDGEYEQYF. CDR3 DNA: TGTGCCAGCAGCGTAGACGGGGAGTACGAGCAGTACTTC.

This clone was seen only a few times. The V and J genes are TRBV5-1 and TRBJ1-2; no definite D call. CDR3 length equals 14 residues. V lost 4 bases to trimming and J lost 4 bases, with 14 bases between them. Germline-derived CDR1 and CDR2 are SGHRS and YFSETQ. CDR3 nucleotides: TGCGCCAGCAGCCCCTCAGACCCGGGCTATGGCTACACCTTC. Its translation is CASSPSDPGYGYTF. Full variable domain (missing parts from reference TRBV5-1 and TRBJ1-2): KAGVTQTPRYLIKTRGQQVTLSCSPISGHRSVSWYQQTPGQGLQFLFEYFSETQRNKGNFPGRFSGRQFSNSRSEMNVSTLELGDSALYLCASSPSDPGYGYTFGSGTRLTVV.

There are a few counts of this clone. V gene TRBV5-6 combines with J gene TRBJ1-6; maybe TRBD1 (6 bases). This CDR3 is 14 amino acids long. CDR1 is SGHDT and CDR2 is YYEEEE in the germline V gene. The V gene lost 1 base and the J gene lost 10 bases, with 12 bases spanning the gap. CDR3 bases: TGTGCCAGCAGCTTGCCGCGACAGGACTCACCCCTCCACTTT. It translates to CASSLPRQDSPLHF.

This clone was counted only a few times. This chain links TRBV3-1 (or the pseudogene TRBV3-2) with TRBJ2-7, with D hard to call. The CDR3 is made up of 16 amino acids. Trimming removed 5 bases at V and 1 base at J, with 18 bases between. CDR1 and CDR2 from the germline V gene are LGHDT and YNNKEL (reference sequence). DNA for the CDR3: TGTGCCAGCAGCAACTCATATTCCATAAAATCCTACGAGCAGTACTTC. Amino acid sequence: CASSNSYSIKSYEQYF.

The chain joins TRBV6-2 or TRBV6-3 to TRBJ1-2, with 8 nucleotides matching TRBD1. Germline trimming cut 2 bases from V and 1 base from J; bases unmatched to any gene: 3. CDR1 is MNHEY, CDR2 SVGEGT, per germline. This CDR3 is built from 15 residues. CDR3 in DNA: TGTGCCAGCAGTTACGACGGACAGGGTAACTATGGCTACACCTTC. Amino acid sequence: CASSYDGQGNYGYTF.

The chain couples TRBV9 to TRBJ1-1; weak D call: TRBD1 (6 bases). The CDR3 is 16 residues long. CDR1 is SGDLS and CDR2 is YYNGEE in the germline V gene. V was pared by 3 bases and J by 4 bases, with 19 bases between. As DNA, the CDR3 is TGTGCCAGCAGCGCGACACGTAGAGGGACAAGCACTGAAGCTTTCTTT. Its translation: CASSATRRGTSTEAFF.

The rearrangement links TRBV19 to TRBJ2-1, with D maybe TRBD2 (5 bases). Looked up from germline, CDR1 is LNHDA and CDR2 is SQIVND (reference sequence). The CDR3 totals 17 residues. Trimming took off 3 bases at V and 0 bases at J, with 15 bases between the two ends. The CDR3 spells CASSIDPSGSSYNEQFF. As DNA, the CDR3 is TGTGCCAGTAGTATCGACCCAAGCGGTAGCTCCTACAATGAGCAGTTCTTC.

This clone was counted a few times. V is TRBV30 and J is TRBJ1-1; D is ambiguous. Deletions cut 8 bases from V and 6 bases from J, with 7 bases between. CDR1 is GTSNPN, CDR2 SVGIG, per germline (reference sequence). The CDR3 consists of 9 residues. The DNA for the CDR3 is TGTGCCCTGGGCCCTGAAGCTTTCTTT. It specifies CALGPEAFF.

The V call is TRBV7-3, the J call TRBJ2-7, with 9 bases fitting TRBD2. CDR1 and CDR2 (germline): SGHTA, FQGTGA. This CDR3 spans 15 amino acids. The ends lost 0 bases at V and 6 bases at J; junction bases unmatched: 6. In DNA form, the CDR3 reads TGTGCCAGCAGCTTAACTAGCGGGGGTTTCTCCGAGCAGTACTTC. The encoded protein is CASSLTSGGFSEQYF.

This clone has just one count. The chain couples TRBV5-8 to TRBJ1-1; 9 positions match TRBD1. J was trimmed by 11 bases and V by 2 bases; bases with no gene match: 7. The germline V gene has CDR1 SGHTS and CDR2 YDEGEE. There are 13 residues in the CDR3. The CDR3 sequence is CASSFGQGQNAFF. The CDR3 DNA is TGTGCCAGCAGCTTTGGACAGGGGCAGAATGCTTTCTTT.

CDR3 loop: CASSPPGTLNTEAFF. The CDR3 DNA reads TGTGCCAGCAGCCCCCCCGGGACACTGAACACTGAAGCTTTCTTT. V and J are TRBV3-1 (or the pseudogene TRBV3-2) and TRBJ1-1; D is possibly TRBD1 (6 bases). Trimming shortened V by 4 bases and J by 0 bases, and 12 bases separated the two germline ends. Per the germline V gene, CDR1 is LGHDT and CDR2 is YNNKEL (reference sequence). CDR3 size: 15 residues.

The chain recombines TRBV6-5 with TRBJ2-5; a possible D gene is TRBD2 (5 bases). From germline, CDR1 is MNHEY and CDR2 SVGAGI. Trimming pared 7 bases from V and 5 bases from J, leaving 14 bases between. The CDR3 length is 13 residues. CDR3 loop: CASTRGWRETQYF. The CDR3 region has the DNA TGTGCCAGCACCAGAGGGTGGCGGGAGACCCAGTACTTC.

The rearrangement uses TRBV11-2 and TRBJ2-3; D ambiguous. Trimming stripped 5 bases from V and 0 bases from J, with 12 bases between. CDR3 size: 15 residues. Germline CDR1 SGHAT, CDR2 FQNNGV. CDR3: CASSLDWSSTDTQYF. CDR3 bases: TGTGCCAGCAGCCTTGACTGGTCTAGCACAGATACGCAGTATTTT.

J is TRBJ2-7 and V is TRBV19, with D uncertain. This CDR3 has 14 residues. V lost 7 bases to trimming and J lost 7 bases, with 20 bases between them. The germline V gene has CDR1 LNHDA and CDR2 SQIVND (reference sequence). This CDR3 reads CASNPTPTYVEQYF. CDR3 DNA sequence: TGTGCCAGTAACCCTACTCCCACCTACGTGGAGCAGTACTTC. The complete variable domain, with remaining parts taken from reference TRBV19 and TRBJ2-7, reads DGGITQSPKYLFRKEGQNVTLSCEQNLNHDAMYWYRQDPGQGLRLIYYSQIVNDFQKGDIAEGYSVSREKKESFPLTVTSAQKNPTAFYLCASNPTPTYVEQYFGPGTRLTVT.

This chain uses TRBV2 with TRBJ1-2; the D gene is possibly TRBD1 (5 bases). Trimming took off 10 bases at V and 8 bases at J, with 20 bases between the two ends. The germline CDR1 and CDR2 sequences are SNHLY and FYNNEI. This CDR3 region has 13 residues. CDR3 loop: CATKTGTAIGYTF. CDR3 sequence (DNA): TGTGCCACCAAAACCGGGACTGCCATCGGCTACACCTTC.

The V call is TRBV6-1, the J call TRBJ1-2, with D perhaps matching TRBD1 (6 bases). CDR1 is MNHNS and CDR2 is SASEGT in the germline V gene. The CDR3 totals 15 residues. V lost 3 bases and J lost 8, with 19 bases in between. The CDR3 region is CASSEDSLGITGYTF. The CDR3 DNA sequence: TGTGCCAGCAGTGAGGACAGCTTAGGGATAACGGGCTACACCTTC.

This chain connects TRBV15 to TRBJ1-4, with 7 bases aligning to TRBD1. CDR3 length equals 16 residues. Per the germline V gene, CDR1 is LNHNV and CDR2 is YYDKDF (reference sequence). After removal of 0 bases from V and 6 bases from J, the junction contained 7 bases not matched to a gene. The CDR3 region has the DNA TGTGCCACCAGCAGAGATATCAGGGGGAAGGATGAAAAACTGTTTTTT. Its protein is CATSRDIRGKDEKLFF.

The V gene is TRBV20-1, the J gene TRBJ2-7, with D perhaps matching TRBD1 (5 bases). CDR1 and CDR2 from the germline V gene are DFQATT and SNEGSKA (reference sequence). Trimming cost V 3 bases and J 3 bases, with 15 bases left between them. CDR3 length: 14 amino acids. The CDR3 sequence: CSASFLQENYEQYF. The DNA for the CDR3 is TGCAGTGCTAGTTTCCTACAGGAGAACTACGAGCAGTACTTC.